Included here is one TCR beta chain sequence, with context. Its antigen is still unknown. The trim removed 4 bases at V and 5 bases at J, leaving 6 bases unmatched. The CDR3 is made up of 14 amino acids. The V gene's germline CDR1 is DFQATT and CDR2 SNEGSKA (reference sequence). This entry belongs to a study of identical twins. Overall study results and limits: Fewer insertions were carried by abundant cord blood beta clonotypes, but none was seen in memory repertoires.

MiXCR, applied by TCRdb to the 5' RACE reads, yields one record per CDR3 protein. Of some 600,000 distinct CDR3 sequences listed, less than 9% are singletons. The data also belong to a second study, concerning yellow fever vaccine responses in identical twins.

What was sequenced was PBMCs. This clonotype originated in a young woman in good health. The chain recombines TRBV20-1 with TRBJ2-1; the match to TRBD2 covers 9 bases. Written as DNA, the CDR3 is TGCAGTGCTAACGGCGGGGGGGCCAACAATGAGCAGTTCTTC. Its protein is CSANGGGANNEQFF.